This T cell receptor (beta chain) derives from a study of cytomegalovirus exposure and HLA in healthy donors. Study observations and caveats: Confirmation in vitro established that a few CMV-associated chains were specific for CMV antigens.

TCRdb's copy holds only in-frame clones and misses some; the assay was immunoSEQ multiplex PCR. The sample records tens of thousands of clones, about nine tenths being singletons. This clone is a singleton in its sample. Its antigen is unknown. Unmatched junction bases numbered 2, after V lost 2 bases and J lost 1 base. This CDR3 has 16 amino acids. The germline gives CDR1 SGHDT, CDR2 YYEEEE. The source is a man between 18 and 29 years old in good health and CMV-seronegative. The rearrangement joins TRBV5-6 to TRBJ2-2, with 10 positions matching TRBD1. Specimen: PBMCs. Written as DNA, the CDR3 is TGTGCCAGCAGCTTCCGGACAGGGGGGAACACCGGGGAGCTGTTTTTT. This sequence encodes CASSFRTGGNTGELFF. Supplemented by reference TRBV5-6 and TRBJ2-2, the full variable domain reads DAGVTQSPTHLIKTRGQQVTLRCSPKSGHDTVSWYQQALGQGPQFIFQYYEEEERQRGNFPDRFSGHQFPNYSSELNVNALLLGDSALYLCASSFRTGGNTGELFFGEGSRLTVL.